The 16 T cell receptor beta chains reported below all come from one sample, sequenced in a study of T-cell reconstitution after alpha-beta-depleted transplantation in children. Preparation of the TCRbeta library involved a method that used unique molecular identifiers. MiXCR, run by TCRdb on the PCR reads, gives a single entry per CDR3 protein. This sample has around 300,000 distinct CDR3 sequences; about a quarter occur once, and the top ten carry approximately 11%. This sample comprised PBMCs, mostly from graft donor cells, obtained 180 days after TCRalphabeta/CD19-depleted stem cell transplant. The receptors shown here come from a male patient younger than 18 who had a stem cell transplant for acute lymphoblastic leukemia, so the T cells may come from the graft donor.

The genes are TRBV6-1 and TRBJ2-1, with 8 positions matching TRBD2. V trimming: 6 bases; J trimming: 2 bases; junction bases outside the gene matches: 6. Germline CDR1 is MNHNS and CDR2 is SASEGT. This CDR3 has 15 amino acids. CDR3 in DNA: TGTGCCAGCAGAGCACTAGCGGTTCCCTACAATGAGCAGTTCTTC. Residues: CASRALAVPYNEQFF.

The chain links TRBV7-2 to TRBJ2-3; no reliable D call. V lost 5 bases and J lost 2, with 11 bases in between. Germline lookup yields CDR1 SGHTA and CDR2 FQGNSA. This CDR3 region has 14 residues. CDR3 in DNA: TGTGCCAGCAGCCTCGAATTAATCACAGATACGCAGTATTTT. Its translation is CASSLELITDTQYF. The complete variable domain, with remaining parts taken from reference TRBV7-2 and TRBJ2-3, reads GAGVSQSPSNKVTEKGKDVELRCDPISGHTALYWYRQSLGQGLEFLIYFQGNSAPDKSGLPSDRFSAERTGGSVSTLTIQRTQQEDSAVYLCASSLELITDTQYFGPGTRLTVL.

The rearrangement links TRBV7-9 to TRBJ2-3; TRBD2 aligns across 8 bases. The germline V gene has CDR1 SEHNR and CDR2 FQNEAQ (reference sequence). The CDR3 totals 16 residues. With V trimmed by 5 bases and J by 0 bases, 7 bases remained unmatched. The CDR3, as DNA: TGTGCCAGCAGCCCCTATAGCGGGGTAAGCACAGATACGCAGTATTTT. It yields the protein CASSPYSGVSTDTQYF.

The rearrangement links TRBV24-1 to TRBJ2-5, with 10 bases aligning to TRBD1. CDR3 length equals 15 residues. Looked up from germline, CDR1 is KGHDR and CDR2 is SFDVKD. V lost 1 base and J lost 4; bases outside the gene matches: 2. CDR3 residues: CATSDFGQGGETQYF. As DNA, the CDR3 is TGTGCCACCAGTGATTTCGGACAGGGGGGAGAGACCCAGTACTTC.

This clonotype was seen only a few times. The J gene is TRBJ2-5, the V gene TRBV4-1; D is perhaps TRBD2 (5 bases). Germline lookup yields CDR1 MGHRA and CDR2 YSYEKL. Trimming cost V 5 bases and J 2 bases, with 12 bases left between them. CDR3 length: 14 amino acids. Here the CDR3 DNA reads TGCGCCAGCAGCTTCGGACGGGATCAAGAGACCCAGTACTTC. As protein: CASSFGRDQETQYF.

The sample holds a few counts of this clonotype. CDR3 in amino acids: CASRPGHSSDEQFF. DNA of the CDR3: TGTGCCAGCAGACCAGGACATTCCTCCGATGAGCAGTTCTTC. This chain connects TRBV2 to TRBJ2-1; tentative D call: TRBD1 (5 bases). There are 14 residues in the CDR3. The V gene's germline CDR1 is SNHLY and CDR2 FYNNEI. Trimming stripped 6 bases from V and 8 bases from J, with 17 bases between. Supplemented by reference TRBV2 and TRBJ2-1, the full variable domain reads EPEVTQTPSHQVTQMGQEVILRCVPISNHLYFYWYRQILGQKVEFLVSFYNNEISEKSEIFDDQFSVERPDGSNFTLKIRSTKLEDSAMYFCASRPGHSSDEQFFGPGTRLTVL.

The J gene is TRBJ1-3, the V gene TRBV5-1, with TRBD1 matching over 7 bases. V dropped 5 bases and J dropped 0; count of bases not matched to a gene: 5. Germline values: CDR1 SGHRS, CDR2 YFSETQ. This CDR3 spans 15 amino acids. CDR3 amino acids: CASRKTGVSGNTIYF. CDR3 DNA: TGCGCCAGCAGAAAAACAGGGGTCTCTGGAAACACCATATATTTT.

The chain carries TRBV11-2 and TRBJ2-1, with 13 bases matching TRBD2. Germline trimming cut 1 base from V and 13 bases from J; bases unmatched to any gene: 10. The germline V gene encodes CDR1 SGHAT and CDR2 FQNNGV. The CDR3 runs to 16 residues. The CDR3 nucleotides are TGTGCCAGCAGCTTAGTGACAGGTACTAGCGGGAGGGTTCAGTTCTTC. Protein product: CASSLVTGTSGRVQFF.

V is TRBV3-1 and J is TRBJ2-7; 7 bases align to TRBD2. Trimming at V came to 4 bases and at J to 2 bases, leaving 8 bases not matched to a gene. CDR3 length equals 15 residues. From germline, CDR1 is LGHDT and CDR2 YNNKEL (reference sequence). CDR3 coding DNA: TGTGCCAGCAGCCCGACACCCCTAGCGGCCTACGAGCAGTACTTC. The encoded protein is CASSPTPLAAYEQYF.

The rearrangement links TRBV2 to TRBJ2-7; tentative D call: TRBD1 (5 bases). CDR1 and CDR2 (germline): SNHLY, FYNNEI. The length of the CDR3 is 15 residues. The germline V and J ends were trimmed by 6 bases and 5 bases, with 20 bases remaining between them. CDR3 sequence (DNA): TGTGCCAGCAGCCTCCTAGGGGCAGGGTTCCACGAGCAGTACTTC. Protein product: CASSLLGAGFHEQYF.

This clonotype was picked up a small number of times. The chain uses TRBV7-9 and TRBJ2-5; 11 positions agree with TRBD2. The CDR3 loop spans 15 amino acids. Losses at the gene ends were 5 bases for V and 5 bases for J; bases not matched to a gene: 7. Germline CDR1 reads SEHNR; CDR2 reads FQNEAQ (reference sequence). Here the CDR3 reads CASSPLAGVRETQYF. The CDR3 bases are TGTGCCAGCAGCCCACTAGCGGGAGTGCGGGAGACCCAGTACTTC.

CDR3 sequence (DNA): TGTGCCAGCAGCCCATCCCCAACACCCGCAGATACGCAGTATTTT. Translation gives CASSPSPTPADTQYF. V usage is TRBV7-3 and J usage is TRBJ2-3; D call uncertain. Germline CDR1 reads SGHTA; CDR2 reads FQGTGA. V was pared by 5 bases and J by 4 bases, with 16 bases between. CDR3 length: 15 amino acids.

This clonotype was recorded a few times. This chain connects TRBV2 to TRBJ2-5; D uncertain. Germline values: CDR1 SNHLY, CDR2 FYNNEI. Trimming removed 8 bases at V and 5 bases at J, with 15 bases between. The CDR3 extends over 13 amino acids. CDR3 sequence: CASLLRSSETQYF. The CDR3 DNA reads as TGTGCCAGCTTATTGCGGTCGTCGGAGACCCAGTACTTC. The full variable domain, with the rest looked up from reference TRBV2 and TRBJ2-5, is EPEVTQTPSHQVTQMGQEVILRCVPISNHLYFYWYRQILGQKVEFLVSFYNNEISEKSEIFDDQFSVERPDGSNFTLKIRSTKLEDSAMYFCASLLRSSETQYFGPGTRLLVL.

The V and J genes are TRBV11-2 and TRBJ2-3, with 12 bases aligning to TRBD2. Germline CDR1 SGHAT, CDR2 FQNNGV. V trimming: 0 bases; J trimming: 8 bases; junction bases outside the gene matches: 9. The CDR3 covers 17 residues. CDR3 bases: TGTGCCAGCAGCTTAGACCCTACTAGCGGGAGGACGGGTACGCAGTATTTT. The encoded protein is CASSLDPTSGRTGTQYF.

The sample holds many counts of this clonotype. This rearrangement joins TRBV4-1 to TRBJ2-2; no reliable D call. The germline V gene has CDR1 MGHRA and CDR2 YSYEKL. V gave up 4 bases and J gave up 6 bases, with 9 bases separating them. The CDR3 has 13 residues. CDR3 residues: CASSLLKSGELFF. The CDR3 DNA follows: TGCGCCAGCAGCCTCCTTAAATCCGGGGAGCTGTTTTTT.

This clonotype was counted only a few times. The chain links TRBV3-1 to TRBJ2-4; D not resolved. Germline V gives CDR1 LGHDT, CDR2 YNNKEL (reference sequence). Trimming took off 3 bases at V and 8 bases at J, with 8 bases between the two ends. The CDR3 runs to 12 residues. The CDR3, as DNA: TGTGCCAGCAGCCAGCGGAGAGACATTCAGTACTTC. Residues: CASSQRRDIQYF.